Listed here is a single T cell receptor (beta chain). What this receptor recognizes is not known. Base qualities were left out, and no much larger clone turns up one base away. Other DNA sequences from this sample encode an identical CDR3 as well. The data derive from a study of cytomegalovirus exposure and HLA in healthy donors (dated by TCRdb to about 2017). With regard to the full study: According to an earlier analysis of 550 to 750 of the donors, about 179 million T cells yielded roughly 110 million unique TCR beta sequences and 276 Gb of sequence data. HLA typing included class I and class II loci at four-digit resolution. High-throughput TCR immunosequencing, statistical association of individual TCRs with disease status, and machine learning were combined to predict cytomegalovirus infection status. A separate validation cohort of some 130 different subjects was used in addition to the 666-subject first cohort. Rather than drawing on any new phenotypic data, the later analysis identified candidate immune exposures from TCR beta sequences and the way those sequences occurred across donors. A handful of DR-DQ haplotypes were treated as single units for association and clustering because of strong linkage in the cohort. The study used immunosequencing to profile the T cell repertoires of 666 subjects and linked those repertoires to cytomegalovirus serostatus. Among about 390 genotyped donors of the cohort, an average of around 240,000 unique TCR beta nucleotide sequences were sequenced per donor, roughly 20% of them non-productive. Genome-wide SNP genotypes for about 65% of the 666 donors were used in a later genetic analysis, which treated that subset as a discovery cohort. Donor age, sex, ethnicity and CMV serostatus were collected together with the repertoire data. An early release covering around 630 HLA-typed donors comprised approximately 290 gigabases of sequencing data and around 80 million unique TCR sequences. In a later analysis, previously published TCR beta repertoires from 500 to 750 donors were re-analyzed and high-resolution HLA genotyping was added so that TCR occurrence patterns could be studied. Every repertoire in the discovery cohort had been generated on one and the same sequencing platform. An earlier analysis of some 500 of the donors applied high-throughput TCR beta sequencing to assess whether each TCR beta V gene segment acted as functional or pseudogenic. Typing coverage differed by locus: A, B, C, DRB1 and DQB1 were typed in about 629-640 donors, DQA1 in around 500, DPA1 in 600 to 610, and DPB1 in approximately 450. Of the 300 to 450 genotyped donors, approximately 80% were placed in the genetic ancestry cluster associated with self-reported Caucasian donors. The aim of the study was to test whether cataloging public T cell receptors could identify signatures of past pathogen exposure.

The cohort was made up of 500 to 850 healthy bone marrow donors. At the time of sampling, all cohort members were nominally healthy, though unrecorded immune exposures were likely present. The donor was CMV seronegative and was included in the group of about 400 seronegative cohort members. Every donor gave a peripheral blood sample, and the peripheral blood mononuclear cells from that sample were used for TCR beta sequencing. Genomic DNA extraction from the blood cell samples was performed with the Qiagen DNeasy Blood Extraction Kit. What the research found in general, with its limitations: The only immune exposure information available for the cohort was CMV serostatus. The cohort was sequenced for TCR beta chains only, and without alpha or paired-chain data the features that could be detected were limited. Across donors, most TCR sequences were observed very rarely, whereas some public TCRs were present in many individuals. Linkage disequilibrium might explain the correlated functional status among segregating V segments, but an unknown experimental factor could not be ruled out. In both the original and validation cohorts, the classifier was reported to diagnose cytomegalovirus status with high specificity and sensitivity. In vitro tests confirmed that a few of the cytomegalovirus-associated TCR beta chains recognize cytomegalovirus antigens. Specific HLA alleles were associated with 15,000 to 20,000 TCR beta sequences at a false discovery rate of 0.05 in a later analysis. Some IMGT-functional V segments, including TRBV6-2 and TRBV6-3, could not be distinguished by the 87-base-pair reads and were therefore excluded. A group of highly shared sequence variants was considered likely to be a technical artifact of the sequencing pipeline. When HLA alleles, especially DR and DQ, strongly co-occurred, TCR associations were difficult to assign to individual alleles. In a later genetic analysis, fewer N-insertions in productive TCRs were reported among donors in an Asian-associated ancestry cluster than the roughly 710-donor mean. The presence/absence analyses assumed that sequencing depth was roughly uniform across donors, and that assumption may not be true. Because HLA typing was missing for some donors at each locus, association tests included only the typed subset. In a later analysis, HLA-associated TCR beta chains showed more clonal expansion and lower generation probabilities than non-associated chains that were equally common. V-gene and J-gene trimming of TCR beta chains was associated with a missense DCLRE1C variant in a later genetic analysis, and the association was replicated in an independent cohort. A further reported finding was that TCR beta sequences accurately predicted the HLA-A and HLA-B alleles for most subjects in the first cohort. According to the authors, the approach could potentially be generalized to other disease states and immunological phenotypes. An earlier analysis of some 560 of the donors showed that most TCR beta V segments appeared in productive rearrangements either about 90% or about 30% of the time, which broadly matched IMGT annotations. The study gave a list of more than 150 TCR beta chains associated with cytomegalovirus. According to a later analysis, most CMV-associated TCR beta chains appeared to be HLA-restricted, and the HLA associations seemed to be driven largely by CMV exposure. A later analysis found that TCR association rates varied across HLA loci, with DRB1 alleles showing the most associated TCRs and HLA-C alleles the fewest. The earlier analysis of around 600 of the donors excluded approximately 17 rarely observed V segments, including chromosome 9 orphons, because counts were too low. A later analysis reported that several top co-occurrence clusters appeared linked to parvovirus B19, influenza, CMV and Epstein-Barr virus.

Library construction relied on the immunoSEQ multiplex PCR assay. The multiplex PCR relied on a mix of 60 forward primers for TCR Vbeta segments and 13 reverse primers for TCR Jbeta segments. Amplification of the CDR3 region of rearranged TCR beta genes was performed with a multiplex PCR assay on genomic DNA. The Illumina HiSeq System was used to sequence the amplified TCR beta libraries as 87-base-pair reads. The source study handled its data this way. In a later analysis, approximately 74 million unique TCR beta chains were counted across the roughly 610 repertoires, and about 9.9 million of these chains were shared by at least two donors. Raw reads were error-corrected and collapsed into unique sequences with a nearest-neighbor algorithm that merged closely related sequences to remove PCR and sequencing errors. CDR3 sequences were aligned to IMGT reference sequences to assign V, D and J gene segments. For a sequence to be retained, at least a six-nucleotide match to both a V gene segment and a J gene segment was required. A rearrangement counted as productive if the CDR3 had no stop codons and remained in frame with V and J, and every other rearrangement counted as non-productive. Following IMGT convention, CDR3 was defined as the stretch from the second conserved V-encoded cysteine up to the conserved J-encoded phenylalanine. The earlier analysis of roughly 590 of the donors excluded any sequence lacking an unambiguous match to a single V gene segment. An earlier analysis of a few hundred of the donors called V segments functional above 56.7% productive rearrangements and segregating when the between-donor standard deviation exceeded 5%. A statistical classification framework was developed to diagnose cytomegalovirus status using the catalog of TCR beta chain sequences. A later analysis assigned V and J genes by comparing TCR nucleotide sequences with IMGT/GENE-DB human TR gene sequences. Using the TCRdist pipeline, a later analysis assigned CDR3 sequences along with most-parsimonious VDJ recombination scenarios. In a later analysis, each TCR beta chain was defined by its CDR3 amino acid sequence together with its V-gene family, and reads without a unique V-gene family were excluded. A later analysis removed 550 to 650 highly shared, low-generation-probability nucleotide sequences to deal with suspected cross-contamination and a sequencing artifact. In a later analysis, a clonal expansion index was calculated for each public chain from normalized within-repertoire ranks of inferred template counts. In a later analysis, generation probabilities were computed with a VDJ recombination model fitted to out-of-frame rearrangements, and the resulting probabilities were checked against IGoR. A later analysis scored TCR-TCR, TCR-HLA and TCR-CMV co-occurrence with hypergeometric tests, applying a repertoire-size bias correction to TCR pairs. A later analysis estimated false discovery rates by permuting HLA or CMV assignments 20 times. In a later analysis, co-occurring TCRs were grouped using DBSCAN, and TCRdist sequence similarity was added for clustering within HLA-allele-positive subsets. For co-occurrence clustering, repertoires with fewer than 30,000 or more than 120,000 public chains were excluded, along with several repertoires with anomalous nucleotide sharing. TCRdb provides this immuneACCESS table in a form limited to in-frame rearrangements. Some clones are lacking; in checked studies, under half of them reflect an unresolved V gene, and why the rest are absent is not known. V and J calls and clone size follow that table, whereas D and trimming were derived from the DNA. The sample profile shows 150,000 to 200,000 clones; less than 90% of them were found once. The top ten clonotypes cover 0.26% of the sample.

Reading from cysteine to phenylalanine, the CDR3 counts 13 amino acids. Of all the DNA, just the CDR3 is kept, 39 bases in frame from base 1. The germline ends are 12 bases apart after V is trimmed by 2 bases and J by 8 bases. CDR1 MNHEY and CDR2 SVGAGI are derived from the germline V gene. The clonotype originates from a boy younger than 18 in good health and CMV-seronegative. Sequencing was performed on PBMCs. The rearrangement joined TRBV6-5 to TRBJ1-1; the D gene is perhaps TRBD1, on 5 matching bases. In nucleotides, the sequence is TGTGCCAGCAGTTACCCCGGGGGGACGGAAGCTTTCTTT. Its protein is CASSYPGGTEAFF.